These 27 T cell receptor beta chains were sequenced from one sample in a study of T cell responses to AZD1222 COVID-19 vaccine. Data came from immunoSEQ multiplex PCR; TCRdb stores just in-frame clones and leaves some out. Of 44,000 or so clones detected, 65% to 85% appear once; the ten largest clones hold over 40%. The material was peripheral blood, obtained on day 0 of AZD1222 vaccination. Every receptor here comes from an adult in good health.

V gene TRBV30 combines with J gene TRBJ1-6; D unclear. Trimming cost V 5 bases and J 5 bases, with 10 bases left between them. The CDR3 spans 13 residues. Germline V gene sequence: CDR1 GTSNPN, CDR2 SVGIG (reference sequence). The CDR3 region has the DNA TGTGCCTGGGGCCTTGGTCATAATTCACCCCTCCACTTT. It is translated as CAWGLGHNSPLHF.

This chain joins TRBV30 and TRBJ1-1; D ambiguous. Germline V gene sequence: CDR1 GTSNPN, CDR2 SVGIG (reference sequence). V shed 3 bases and J shed 1 base, with 15 bases lying between them. The CDR3 length is 15 residues. As DNA, the CDR3 is TGTGCCTGGAGCCAAGCCCGACATACGAACACTGAAGCTTTCTTT. Its protein is CAWSQARHTNTEAFF.

J is TRBJ2-5 and V is TRBV5-1; D is unclear. V lost 0 bases, J lost 2 bases, and 8 bases lay in between. This CDR3 is built from 14 residues. Per germline, CDR1 SGHRS and CDR2 YFSETQ. CDR3 nucleotides: TGCGCCAGCAGCTTGGGGGCAAATCAAGAGACCCAGTACTTC. Translated, it gives CASSLGANQETQYF.

The chain uses TRBV24-1 and TRBJ2-2; D is perhaps TRBD1 or TRBD2 (6 bases each). V lost 4 bases to trimming and J lost 5 bases, with 22 bases between them. The CDR3 length is 18 residues. Germline V CDR1 and CDR2: KGHDR, SFDVKD. In nucleotides, the CDR3 is TGTGCCACCAGTGAGACTAATAGACTAGGAGGGGGAACCGGGGAGCTGTTTTTT. Translated: CATSETNRLGGGTGELFF.

This clone came up once. The chain is built from TRBV30 and TRBJ1-1; D is unclear. The CDR3 loop spans 11 amino acids. Trimming removed 4 bases from V and 1 base from J, with 4 bases in between. Germline values: CDR1 GTSNPN, CDR2 SVGIG (reference sequence). CDR3 loop: CAWTKNTEAFF. The CDR3, as DNA: TGTGCCTGGACGAAGAACACTGAAGCTTTCTTT.

The rearrangement uses TRBV7-9 and TRBJ2-7, with D uncertain. Trimming cost V 5 bases and J 6 bases, with 17 bases left between them. Germline assignment: CDR1 SEHNR and CDR2 FQNEAQ (reference sequence). The CDR3 has 14 residues. The CDR3 sequence is CASSPRPGSGEQYF. CDR3 in DNA: TGTGCCAGCAGCCCCCGTCCCGGATCCGGCGAGCAGTACTTC.

The gene calls are TRBV5-8 and TRBJ2-3; TRBD2 might be the D (6 bases). Per the germline V gene, CDR1 is SGHTS and CDR2 is YDEGEE. The CDR3 loop spans 16 amino acids. The ends were cut back, 4 bases at V and 3 bases at J, with 18 bases in the middle. The CDR3 coding sequence is TGTGCCAGCAGCCGAACTTGGGCGGGGCCAACAGATACGCAGTATTTT. As protein: CASSRTWAGPTDTQYF.

This chain connects TRBV7-3 to TRBJ2-2, with TRBD1 identical over 9 bases. J was trimmed by 5 bases and V by 6 bases; bases with no gene match: 7. CDR1 is SGHTA, CDR2 FQGTGA, per germline. The length of the CDR3 is 15 residues. CDR3 amino acids: CASRPTGGRTGELFF. The CDR3 nucleotides are TGTGCCAGCAGGCCAACAGGGGGCCGGACCGGGGAGCTGTTTTTT.

The chain has TRBV3-1 (or the pseudogene TRBV3-2) and TRBJ2-2; 7 bases map to TRBD1. The CDR3 extends over 16 amino acids. V dropped 5 bases and J dropped 2; count of bases not matched to a gene: 8. Looked up from germline, CDR1 is LGHDT and CDR2 is YNNKEL (reference sequence). The CDR3 reads CASSSFRTGNTGELFF. The CDR3 coding sequence is TGTGCCAGCAGCTCTTTCCGGACAGGCAACACCGGGGAGCTGTTTTTT.

In its sample, this clone was seen once. This rearrangement joins TRBV7-3 to TRBJ2-2, with 10 bases identical to TRBD2. Germline CDR1 is SGHTA and CDR2 is FQGTGA. The CDR3 extends over 18 amino acids. V was pared by 1 base and J by 2 bases, with 7 bases of the junction left unmatched. The CDR3 reads CASSLIASGGLNTGELFF. The CDR3 nucleotides read TGTGCCAGCAGCTTAATCGCTAGCGGGGGCCTAAACACCGGGGAGCTGTTTTTT.

The gene calls are TRBV10-2 and TRBJ2-1; 9 nucleotides align to TRBD2. Germline-derived CDR1 and CDR2 are WSHSY and SAAADI. The CDR3 is 14 residues long. Trimming cost V 7 bases and J 12 bases; bases outside gene matches: 13. The CDR3: CASTLLAGPRGQFF. In nucleotides, the CDR3 is TGCGCCAGCACGTTACTAGCGGGTCCCCGGGGGCAGTTCTTC.

The J gene is TRBJ2-2, the V gene TRBV5-1, with D tentatively TRBD1 (5 bases). The CDR3 runs to 14 residues. Germline values: CDR1 SGHRS, CDR2 YFSETQ. Deletions cut 9 bases from V and 5 bases from J, with 17 bases between. The CDR3 DNA is TGCGCCACCAAGTCACTCGGACAAACCGGGGAGCTGTTTTTT. It translates to CATKSLGQTGELFF.

The chain has TRBV2 and TRBJ2-1; 10 positions agree with TRBD1. The CDR3 covers 15 residues. The germline CDR1 and CDR2 sequences are SNHLY and FYNNEI. After removal of 3 bases from V and 6 bases from J, the junction contained 5 bases not matched to a gene. As DNA, the CDR3 is TGTGCCAGCAGTGATCGGGACAGGGGAAGCAATGAGCAGTTCTTC. Translation: CASSDRDRGSNEQFF. Variable domain in full (rest from reference TRBV2 and TRBJ2-1): EPEVTQTPSHQVTQMGQEVILRCVPISNHLYFYWYRQILGQKVEFLVSFYNNEISEKSEIFDDQFSVERPDGSNFTLKIRSTKLEDSAMYFCASSDRDRGSNEQFFGPGTRLTVL.

This clone appeared once. The rearrangement joins TRBV5-1 to TRBJ1-6; 9 nucleotides line up with TRBD1. Germline CDR1 is SGHRS and CDR2 is YFSETQ. Losses at the gene ends were 4 bases for V and 8 bases for J; bases not matched to a gene: 13. This CDR3 has 17 amino acids. The CDR3 DNA sequence: TGCGCCAGCAGCCTGGGGGATACAGGGGGCAACTATTCACCCCTCCACTTT. Amino acids: CASSLGDTGGNYSPLHF.

This clone was observed once. The CDR3 is CASSLAVTYEQYF. CDR3 sequence (DNA): TGTGCCAGCAGTTTAGCAGTTACCTACGAGCAGTACTTC. The chain combines TRBV5-5 with TRBJ2-7; D not resolved. The germline CDR1 and CDR2 sequences are SGHKS and YYEKEE (reference sequence). This CDR3 comprises 13 residues. Trimming removed 5 bases at V and 2 bases at J, with 11 bases between.

The gene calls are TRBV24-1 and TRBJ1-5; 9 bases map to TRBD1. The length of the CDR3 is 19 residues. Germline CDR1 is KGHDR and CDR2 is SFDVKD. The trim removed 9 bases at V and 0 bases at J, leaving 17 bases unmatched. The CDR3 sequence is CATCFSEDRGRFSNQPQHF. DNA for the CDR3: TGTGCCACCTGTTTCTCTGAGGACAGGGGAAGATTTAGCAATCAGCCCCAGCATTTT.

This chain links TRBV4-2 with TRBJ2-1; 14 bases map to TRBD2. V was pared by 2 bases and J by 0 bases, with 6 bases of the junction left unmatched. CDR1 and CDR2 (germline): LGHNA, YNFKEQ. This CDR3 spans 19 amino acids. CDR3 in DNA: TGTGCCAGCAGCCAATTGGGGACTAGCGGGAGTGGCTCCTACAATGAGCAGTTCTTC. It codes for CASSQLGTSGSGSYNEQFF.

This chain uses TRBV6-6 with TRBJ2-7; perhaps TRBD2 as D (6 bases). The CDR3 is 14 amino acids. Per germline, CDR1 MNHNY and CDR2 SVGAGI (reference sequence). Trimming cost V 7 bases and J 0 bases, with 13 bases left between them. The chain's CDR3 is CASNRDSASYEQYF. CDR3 DNA sequence: TGTGCCAGCAACCGGGACTCGGCCTCCTACGAGCAGTACTTC.

This chain links TRBV19 with TRBJ1-5, with D perhaps TRBD1 (6 bases). The ends were cut back, 11 bases at V and 6 bases at J, with 26 bases in the middle. Germline V gene lookup returns CDR1 LNHDA and CDR2 SQIVND (reference sequence). The CDR3 spans 16 residues. CDR3 coding DNA: TGTGCCGGCTCAACATCGCTCGGGGGCGTCCCTCAGCCCCAGCATTTT. It codes for CAGSTSLGGVPQPQHF. Drawing the rest from reference TRBV19 and TRBJ1-5, the complete variable domain is DGGITQSPKYLFRKEGQNVTLSCEQNLNHDAMYWYRQDPGQGLRLIYYSQIVNDFQKGDIAEGYSVSREKKESFPLTVTSAQKNPTAFYLCAGSTSLGGVPQPQHFGDGTRLSIL.

The V call is TRBV10-3, the J call TRBJ1-5; 8 bases fit TRBD1. Trimming at V came to 2 bases and at J to 0 bases, leaving 12 bases not matched to a gene. The CDR3 is made up of 19 amino acids. The germline gives CDR1 ENHRY, CDR2 SYGVKD. The CDR3 loop reads CAISEPAQGVDDSNQPQHF. CDR3 nucleotides: TGTGCCATCAGTGAGCCGGCACAGGGGGTGGACGATAGCAATCAGCCCCAGCATTTT.

The rearrangement links TRBV7-9 to TRBJ1-2, with D perhaps TRBD1 (6 bases). Trimming pared 8 bases from V and 3 bases from J, leaving 16 bases between. The CDR3 extends over 14 amino acids. The V gene's germline CDR1 is SEHNR and CDR2 FQNEAQ (reference sequence). Here the CDR3 DNA reads TGTGCCAGCGTTTGGGGGGGCTTCGACTATGGCTACACCTTC. It yields the protein CASVWGGFDYGYTF.

V usage is TRBV18 and J usage is TRBJ2-7; maybe TRBD2 (6 bases). V shed 3 bases and J shed 0 bases, with 15 bases lying between them. CDR3 length: 16 residues. CDR1 and CDR2 from the germline V gene are KGHSH and LQKENI. In DNA form, the CDR3 reads TGTGCCAGCTCACCTCCGGGACTGGAATTCTCCTACGAGCAGTACTTC. This sequence encodes CASSPPGLEFSYEQYF. The whole variable domain, remainder taken from reference TRBV18 and TRBJ2-7, is NAGVMQNPRHLVRRRGQEARLRCSPMKGHSHVYWYRQLPEEGLKFMVYLQKENIIDESGMPKERFSAEFPKEGPSILRIQQVVRGDSAAYFCASSPPGLEFSYEQYFGPGTRLTVT.

The chain combines TRBV24-1 with TRBJ2-3; D not certain. Germline CDR1 KGHDR, CDR2 SFDVKD. The CDR3 spans 12 residues. V lost 9 bases, J lost 6 bases, and 12 bases lay in between. CDR3 in amino acids: CATASLTDTQYF. CDR3 DNA: TGTGCCACCGCCTCCCTTACCGATACGCAGTATTTT.

This chain uses TRBV6-5 with TRBJ1-5, with TRBD1 as a possible D gene (5 bases). Germline-derived CDR1 and CDR2 are MNHEY and SVGAGI. The length of the CDR3 is 15 residues. The V end lost 6 bases, the J end lost 3 bases, and 15 bases lay between the germline ends. CDR3 DNA: TGTGCCAGCAGGGAGCCCGGGACTCCCAATCAGCCCCAGCATTTT. Translation: CASREPGTPNQPQHF.

The chain links TRBV6-2 or TRBV6-3 to TRBJ1-6; no definite D call. The germline gives CDR1 MNHEY, CDR2 SVGEGT. V lost 5 bases, J lost 5 bases, and 13 bases lay in between. This CDR3 region has 15 residues. The CDR3 protein is CASSPDGGNNSPLHF. CDR3 DNA sequence: TGTGCCAGCAGTCCGGACGGAGGGAATAATTCACCCCTCCACTTT.

The genes are TRBV18 and TRBJ1-5; D call uncertain. The germline V gene has CDR1 KGHSH and CDR2 LQKENI. The CDR3 is 13 residues long. Trimming took off 1 base at V and 5 bases at J, with 6 bases between the two ends. The CDR3 DNA sequence: TGTGCCAGCTCACCACAGTTCGATCAGCCCCAGCATTTT. It specifies CASSPQFDQPQHF.

In this sample, this clone turned up once. V usage is TRBV2 and J usage is TRBJ1-1; D perhaps matches TRBD1 (5 bases). Germline-derived CDR1 and CDR2 are SNHLY and FYNNEI. There are 14 residues in the CDR3. Trimming cost V 8 bases and J 1 base, with 14 bases left between them. In DNA, the CDR3 is TGTGCCAGCCTGTTCGGGGGAGGGAACACTGAAGCTTTCTTT. Translation: CASLFGGGNTEAFF.